These 32 T cell receptor beta chains were all obtained from the same sample, sequenced in a study of cytomegalovirus exposure and HLA in healthy donors. The PCR used 60 Vbeta and 13 Jbeta primers. The assay was immunoSEQ multiplex PCR, and TCRdb's table has in-frame clones only and misses some. Here the sample spans around 140,000 clones, approximately 80% being singletons. The sample was PBMCs. The receptors were gathered from a male donor in good health and CMV-seropositive.

The DNA of the CDR3 is TGTGCCAGCAGCTTGGCCCGGCAAGAGACCCAGTACTTC. It specifies CASSLARQETQYF. This chain connects TRBV5-4 to TRBJ2-5; D is ambiguous. CDR1 and CDR2 from the germline V gene are SGHNT and YYREEE (reference sequence). V lost 0 bases and J 2 bases, leaving 5 bases between the germline ends. The CDR3 totals 13 residues.

V is TRBV25-1 and J is TRBJ2-3, with 10 bases identical to TRBD2. This CDR3 contains 16 residues. Looked up from germline, CDR1 is MGHDK and CDR2 is SYGVNS. Trimming cost V 1 base and J 4 bases; bases outside gene matches: 5. The CDR3 coding sequence is TGTGCCAGCAGTGAATCCAGCGGGAGGGCCCCAGATACGCAGTATTTT. As protein: CASSESSGRAPDTQYF.

The genes are TRBV6-1 and TRBJ1-4; D may be TRBD1 (6 bases). V dropped 3 bases and J dropped 5 bases, with 10 bases sitting between them. The length of the CDR3 is 14 residues. Germline values: CDR1 MNHNS, CDR2 SASEGT. Written as DNA, the CDR3 is TGTGCCAGCAGTGAGGGACAAAGGAATGAAAAACTGTTTTTT. As protein: CASSEGQRNEKLFF.

V and J are TRBV5-1 and TRBJ2-2; D unclear. The V end lost 6 bases, the J end lost 1 base, and 13 bases lay between the germline ends. In germline, CDR1 is SGHRS, CDR2 YFSETQ. The CDR3 spans 15 residues. Here the CDR3 reads CASTPSAENTGELFF. The CDR3 DNA sequence: TGCGCCAGCACCCCCTCGGCGGAGAACACCGGGGAGCTGTTTTTT.

This chain connects TRBV27 to TRBJ2-1; TRBD1 matches at 7 bases. Germline V gives CDR1 MNHEY, CDR2 SMNVEV (reference sequence). The V and J ends lost 2 bases and 4 bases, in that order; junction bases with no gene match: 8. The CDR3 sequence is 16 residues long. CDR3 nucleotides: TGTGCCAGCAGTTTAGGCTCAGGGGGTACGTACAATGAGCAGTTCTTC. Translated, it gives CASSLGSGGTYNEQFF.

J is TRBJ2-1 and V is TRBV14; the D gene is possibly TRBD2 (6 bases). Per germline, CDR1 SGHDN and CDR2 FVKESK. The CDR3 spans 14 residues. V lost 0 bases and J 12 bases, leaving 15 bases between the germline ends. This CDR3 is CASSQDLAEGRQFF. CDR3 nucleotides: TGTGCCAGCAGCCAAGATCTTGCGGAGGGGCGGCAGTTCTTC.

This clone turned up a few times. V gene TRBV7-3 combines with J gene TRBJ2-7; D ambiguous. V was cut by 5 bases and J by 1 base, with 12 bases left in between. The CDR3 runs 14 residues. The V gene's germline CDR1 is SGHTA and CDR2 FQGTGA. The CDR3 region is CASSPRGSSYEQYF. The CDR3 DNA is TGTGCCAGCAGCCCGAGAGGTTCTTCCTACGAGCAGTACTTC. The full variable domain, completed using reference TRBV7-3 and TRBJ2-7, is GAGVSQTPSNKVTEKGKYVELRCDPISGHTALYWYRQSLGQGPEFLIYFQGTGAADDSGLPNDRFFAVRPEGSVSTLKIQRTERGDSAVYLCASSPRGSSYEQYFGPGTRLTVT.

The chain carries TRBV28 and TRBJ2-2, with 8 bases matching TRBD1. Per germline, CDR1 MDHEN and CDR2 SYDVKM. The CDR3 totals 15 residues. J lost 1 base, V lost 6 bases, and 4 bases had no gene match. DNA for the CDR3: TGTGCCAGCAGGCAAGGGACAGGGAACACCGGGGAGCTGTTTTTT. Translated: CASRQGTGNTGELFF.

This clone was picked up one time. The chain couples TRBV28 to TRBJ1-5; 12 nucleotides align to TRBD1. This CDR3 contains 18 residues. V was clipped by 1 base and J by 9 bases; unmatched bases: 13. From germline, CDR1 is MDHEN and CDR2 SYDVKM. The CDR3 loop is CASSLSSRDRGRGRPQHF. The CDR3 nucleotides are TGTGCCAGCAGTTTATCGAGCCGGGACAGGGGGCGAGGGAGGCCCCAGCATTTT.

Here the CDR3 reads CATRGTSGRSDRSTDTQYF. The DNA for the CDR3 is TGTGCCACCCGGGGGACTAGCGGGAGGTCCGATCGAAGCACAGATACGCAGTATTTT. The chain has TRBV10-3 and TRBJ2-3, with 15 bases aligning to TRBD2. This CDR3 has 19 residues. The germline CDR1 and CDR2 sequences are ENHRY and SYGVKD. V shed 10 bases and J 0 bases; nucleotides not matched to a gene: 14.

CDR3 sequence: CASSATSASTDTQYF. CDR3 coding DNA: TGTGCCAGCAGCGCGACTAGCGCCTCCACAGATACGCAGTATTTT. This rearrangement joins TRBV9 to TRBJ2-3; 8 bases line up with TRBD2. V shed 3 bases, J shed 2 bases, and the junction held 5 bases outside the gene matches. Germline V gives CDR1 SGDLS, CDR2 YYNGEE. The CDR3 is 15 amino acids.

The chain combines TRBV6-5 with TRBJ2-3; D is perhaps TRBD1 (5 bases). The CDR3 totals 14 residues. Deletions cut 6 bases from V and 4 bases from J, with 14 bases between. The germline V gene encodes CDR1 MNHEY and CDR2 SVGAGI. In DNA form, the CDR3 reads TGTGCCAGCAGGAATGGGGCAGGGTCAGATACGCAGTATTTT. Amino acid sequence: CASRNGAGSDTQYF.

The chain is built from TRBV11-2 and TRBJ2-1, with 8 bases fitting TRBD2. The CDR3 extends over 15 amino acids. The germline V gene has CDR1 SGHAT and CDR2 FQNNGV. Trimming took 5 bases from V and 6 from J; bases not matched to a gene: 9. The CDR3 coding sequence is TGTGCCAGCAGCGCCGGAAGCGGGAGTGTCAATGAGCAGTTCTTC. It codes for CASSAGSGSVNEQFF.

This chain connects TRBV6-5 to TRBJ1-5; no reliable D call. V lost 0 bases and J 1 base, leaving 7 bases between the germline ends. From germline, CDR1 is MNHEY and CDR2 SVGAGI. The CDR3 covers 15 residues. CDR3 residues: CASSYSGRSNQPQHF. In DNA form, the CDR3 reads TGTGCCAGCAGTTACTCGGGGAGGAGCAATCAGCCCCAGCATTTT.

DNA for the CDR3: TGTGCCAGCAGCTTTGGGTACAGCTCCTACGAGCAGTACTTC. Its translation is CASSFGYSSYEQYF. This chain joins TRBV7-9 and TRBJ2-5; D unclear. Gene TRBJ2-7 matches the end of the DNA better, so the J call may be wrong. This CDR3 spans 14 amino acids. Germline lookup yields CDR1 SEHNR and CDR2 FQNEAQ (reference sequence).

CDR3 region: CASSQGIAGGPSDTQYF. The CDR3 bases are TGTGCCAGCAGCCAAGGAATAGCGGGAGGGCCCTCAGATACGCAGTATTTT. The chain has TRBV14 and TRBJ2-3; 11 nucleotides line up with TRBD2. This CDR3 contains 17 residues. After removal of 1 base from V and 4 bases from J, the junction contained 7 bases not matched to a gene. Germline V CDR1 and CDR2: SGHDN, FVKESK.

The chain has TRBV7-9 and TRBJ2-2; 7 bases line up with TRBD1. CDR1 and CDR2 from the germline V gene are SEHNR and FQNEAQ (reference sequence). The CDR3 runs 14 residues. The V gene end was trimmed by 2 bases and the J gene end by 6 bases; junction bases not matched to a gene: 3. The CDR3 loop is CASSLLTGPGELFF. The CDR3 region has the DNA TGTGCCAGCAGCTTACTGACAGGGCCCGGGGAGCTGTTTTTT.

The chain combines TRBV19 with TRBJ2-2, with 11 bases matching TRBD2. After removal of 3 bases from V and 6 bases from J, the junction contained 3 bases not matched to a gene. This CDR3 is built from 15 residues. Looked up from germline, CDR1 is LNHDA and CDR2 is SQIVND (reference sequence). Written as DNA, the CDR3 is TGTGCCAGTAGTATGGATAGCGGGGGGGCCGGGGAGCTGTTTTTT. Protein product: CASSMDSGGAGELFF.

With respect to this clone: At one end the junction does not follow the germline gene, possibly because of a read error. The chain recombines TRBV7-9 with TRBJ2-2; the match to TRBD1 covers 12 bases. The CDR3 has 16 amino acids. The germline V gene encodes CDR1 SEHNR and CDR2 FQNEAQ (reference sequence). CDR3 DNA: TGTTCCAGCAGCTCCTGGTGGGACAGGGGGCCCGGGGAGCTGTTTTTT. Translated, it gives CSSSSWWDRGPGELFF. Together with reference TRBV7-9 and TRBJ2-2, the CDR3 gives the full variable domain: DTGVSQNPRHKITKRGQNVTFRCDPISEHNRLYWYRQTLGQGPEFLTYFQNEAQLEKSRLLSDRFSAERPKGSFSTLEIQRTEQGDSAMYLCSSSSWWDRGPGELFFGEGSRLTVL.

The rearrangement joins TRBV14 to TRBJ2-1, with a weak D call TRBD1 (6 bases). The CDR3 totals 14 residues. V lost 5 bases and J lost 7, with 15 bases in between. The V gene's germline CDR1 is SGHDN and CDR2 FVKESK. The DNA for the CDR3 is TGTGCCAGCAGCGACAGGACGTGGGGTAATGAGCAGTTCTTC. Translated, it gives CASSDRTWGNEQFF.

This chain links TRBV30 with TRBJ1-3; D call uncertain. V lost 0 bases and J 5 bases, leaving 8 bases between the germline ends. CDR1 is GTSNPN, CDR2 SVGIG, per germline (reference sequence). This CDR3 is 13 amino acids long. The CDR3 DNA is TGTGCCTGGAGTGTGAACAGTAGAAACACCATATATTTT. Residues: CAWSVNSRNTIYF.

This clone was recorded only once. The V call is TRBV5-4, the J call TRBJ2-3; 8 nucleotides match TRBD2. Germline V lookup: CDR1 SGHNT, CDR2 YYREEE (reference sequence). CDR3 length: 17 residues. The V gene end was trimmed by 0 bases and the J gene end by 5 bases; junction bases not matched to a gene: 11. The CDR3 DNA reads as TGTGCCAGCAGCTTGGGGCTAGCGGGCTTAGGGGGAGATACGCAGTATTTT. It encodes CASSLGLAGLGGDTQYF.

The chain joins TRBV21-1 to TRBJ1-5; the table names TRBD1, a call not compared with the DNA. TRBV21-1 is tagged as a pseudogene. CDR3 length equals 15 residues. The chain's CDR3 is CASPRPDTSWQPQHF. CDR3 sequence (DNA): TGTGCCAGCCCCCGGCCGGACACCTCATGGCAGCCCCAGCATTTT.

This chain links TRBV6-6 with TRBJ2-7; tentatively, D is TRBD2 (6 bases). The CDR3 consists of 13 residues. The germline CDR1 and CDR2 sequences are MNHNY and SVGAGI (reference sequence). Trimming cost V 2 bases and J 5 bases, with 10 bases left between them. The CDR3 region has the DNA TGTGCCAGCAGTTACGGCGGGGTCCACGAGCAGTACTTC. Translating gives CASSYGGVHEQYF.

V usage is TRBV5-1 and J usage is TRBJ2-7, with TRBD1 matching over 9 bases. The germline V gene has CDR1 SGHRS and CDR2 YFSETQ. The CDR3 has 13 amino acids. The ends lost 0 bases at V and 5 bases at J; junction bases unmatched: 0. Written as DNA, the CDR3 is TGCGCCAGCAGCTTGGGACAGGGGGACGAGCAGTACTTC. This codes for CASSLGQGDEQYF.

The chain combines TRBV2 with TRBJ1-5; D uncertain. This CDR3 has 14 amino acids. Trimming took off 2 bases at V and 3 bases at J, with 8 bases between the two ends. Germline CDR1 and CDR2: SNHLY and FYNNEI. CDR3 residues: CASSEQRNNQPQHF. CDR3 bases: TGTGCCAGCAGTGAACAGCGGAACAATCAGCCCCAGCATTTT.

The chain links TRBV5-4 to TRBJ1-4, with D maybe TRBD1 (6 bases). Germline lookup yields CDR1 SGHNT and CDR2 YYREEE (reference sequence). The CDR3 is made up of 14 amino acids. V was cut by 5 bases and J by 4 bases, with 12 bases left in between. The CDR3 sequence: CASSPGTSNEKLFF. Here the CDR3 DNA reads TGTGCCAGCAGTCCCGGGACAAGTAATGAAAAACTGTTTTTT. Based on the CDR3 plus reference TRBV5-4 and TRBJ1-4, the full variable domain is ETGVTQSPTHLIKTRGQQVTLRCSSQSGHNTVSWYQQALGQGPQFIFQYYREEENGRGNFPPRFSGLQFPNYSSELNVNALELDDSALYLCASSPGTSNEKLFFGSGTQLSVL.

A word on this clone: Other DNA sequences in this specimen translate into the identical CDR3. CDR3 sequence (DNA): TGTGCCAGCAGTTTGCGGGGTAGCACTGAAGCTTTCTTT. Protein product: CASSLRGSTEAFF. This chain links TRBV28 with TRBJ1-1; the D is unclear. Germline V gene sequence: CDR1 MDHEN, CDR2 SYDVKM. The CDR3 consists of 13 residues. V was pared by 3 bases and J by 4 bases, with 9 bases between.

V gene TRBV5-1 combines with J gene TRBJ1-1, with D tentatively TRBD1 (6 bases). Per the germline V gene, CDR1 is SGHRS and CDR2 is YFSETQ. V was pared by 4 bases and J by 2 bases, with 12 bases between. The CDR3 is 14 amino acids. CDR3 residues: CASSPGHLNTEAFF. The CDR3 region has the DNA TGCGCCAGCAGCCCGGGACACCTTAACACTGAAGCTTTCTTT. Together with reference TRBV5-1 and TRBJ1-1, the CDR3 gives the full variable domain: KAGVTQTPRYLIKTRGQQVTLSCSPISGHRSVSWYQQTPGQGLQFLFEYFSETQRNKGNFPGRFSGRQFSNSRSEMNVSTLELGDSALYLCASSPGHLNTEAFFGQGTRLTVV.

A note on this clone: At one end, the junction sequence differs from germline, possibly due to a read error. The V gene is TRBV7-9, the J gene TRBJ1-1, with D unclear. Germline CDR1 and CDR2: SEHNR and FQNEAQ (reference sequence). There are 14 residues in the CDR3. The CDR3 region is CSSSLEARNTEAFF. CDR3 nucleotide sequence: TGTTCCAGCAGCTTAGAAGCTAGGAACACTGAAGCTTTCTTT.

This chain links TRBV6-5 with TRBJ1-2, with D maybe TRBD1 (6 bases). V dropped 6 bases and J dropped 2 bases, with 16 bases sitting between them. The CDR3 covers 15 residues. Germline V gene lookup returns CDR1 MNHEY and CDR2 SVGAGI. CDR3 sequence reads: CASRGSGEGNYGYTF. CDR3 bases: TGTGCCAGCAGGGGCTCAGGGGAGGGGAACTATGGCTACACCTTC.

This clone was counted only a few times. V gene TRBV7-9 combines with J gene TRBJ2-1, with TRBD2 matching over 8 bases. The CDR3 sequence is 13 residues long. Trimming at V came to 8 bases and at J to 10 bases, leaving 10 bases not matched to a gene. Germline V gene sequence: CDR1 SEHNR, CDR2 FQNEAQ (reference sequence). The chain's CDR3 is CASVREGTREQFF. Here the CDR3 DNA reads TGTGCCAGCGTCCGGGAAGGGACTAGGGAGCAGTTCTTC.